Listed below are T cell receptor beta chains from one sample, sequenced in a study of T cell responses to AZD1222 COVID-19 vaccine. The protocol was immunoSEQ multiplex PCR, while the TCRdb copy is restricted to in-frame clones and leaves out a portion. Here the sample spans around 220,000 clones, less than 95% being singletons. Source: peripheral blood, taken 28 days after the second dose of the MenACWY control vaccine. These receptors originate from an adult who received the MenACWY meningococcal vaccine as a control. Each CDR3 is given with its conserved first and last residue. D genes are given only for firm matches. A clone size is listed for some rows: how often the clone was seen (once, few, many), or a class if it is expanded.

D gene	clone size	V gene	J gene	CDR3 protein	CDR3 DNA
-	-	TRBV6-2/TRBV6-3	TRBJ1-1	CASSYSTGARAFF	TGTGCCAGCAGTTACTCGACGGGGGCGAGGGCTTTCTTT
-	-	TRBV5-1	TRBJ1-5	CASSGGGDQPQHF	TGCGCCAGCAGCGGGGGAGGGGATCAGCCCCAGCATTTT
-	-	TRBV24-1	TRBJ1-5	CATSDLSQPQHF	TGTGCCACCAGTGATTTATCCCAGCCCCAGCATTTT
-	-	TRBV28	TRBJ1-2	CASSGAWSNYGYTF	TGTGCCAGCAGTGGAGCCTGGTCTAACTATGGCTACACCTTC
TRBD2	-	TRBV27	TRBJ2-5	CASSFSPSGQETQYF	TGTGCCAGCAGCTTCTCGCCTAGCGGACAAGAGACCCAGTACTTC
-	once	TRBV9	TRBJ1-3	CASSDPGGGAGNTIYF	TGTGCCAGCAGCGATCCGGGGGGAGGGGCTGGAAACACCATATATTTT
TRBD2	-	TRBV9	TRBJ2-7	CASSFTSAEGSEQYF	TGTGCCAGCAGCTTCACTAGCGCTGAGGGATCCGAGCAGTACTTC
-	once	TRBV6-2/TRBV6-3	TRBJ1-2	CASSYSQTEDYGYTF	TGTGCCAGCAGTTACTCCCAGACAGAGGACTATGGCTACACCTTC
-	once	TRBV11-3	TRBJ2-1	CASSLGSGSYNEQFF	TGTGCCAGCAGCTTGGGTAGCGGCTCCTACAATGAGCAGTTCTTC
-	few	TRBV5-6	TRBJ1-4	CASSLLGRANEKLFF	TGTGCCAGCAGCCTCCTCGGACGTGCTAATGAAAAACTGTTTTTT
-	-	TRBV13	TRBJ1-2	CASSFGEGYTF	TGTGCCAGCAGCTTTGGTGAAGGCTACACCTTC
-	-	TRBV5-1	TRBJ1-1	CASSSNGVPNTEAFF	TGCGCCAGCAGCAGCAACGGAGTTCCGAACACTGAAGCTTTCTTT
-	few	TRBV9	TRBJ2-1	CASSAPQGRAPNEQFF	TGTGCCAGCAGCGCACCCCAGGGACGGGCTCCTAATGAGCAGTTCTTC
TRBD1	-	TRBV28	TRBJ1-5	CASREGAGGSNQPQHF	TGTGCCAGCAGAGAAGGGGCAGGGGGAAGCAATCAGCCCCAGCATTTT
TRBD1	-	TRBV7-9	TRBJ1-5	CASSPTDRDGNQPQHF	TGTGCCAGCAGCCCCACAGACAGGGATGGCAATCAGCCCCAGCATTTT
-	-	TRBV30	TRBJ1-1	CAWARSEAFF	TGTGCCTGGGCTAGGAGTGAAGCTTTCTTT
-	-	TRBV28	TRBJ1-4	CASNPHTGNNEKLFF	TGTGCCAGCAATCCCCACACAGGGAACAATGAAAAACTGTTTTTT
-	-	TRBV6-5	TRBJ2-7	CASSPGQSLEQYF	TGTGCCAGCAGCCCGGGACAATCCCTCGAGCAGTACTTC
TRBD2	-	TRBV19	TRBJ2-1	CASAASGTYNEQFF	TGTGCCAGTGCCGCTAGCGGGACCTACAATGAGCAGTTCTTC
-	-	TRBV7-2	TRBJ1-5	CASSQVQGENQPQHF	TGTGCCAGCAGCCAGGTACAGGGCGAGAATCAGCCCCAGCATTTT
TRBD1	-	TRBV27	TRBJ1-2	CASSLGQTGSYGYTF	TGTGCCAGCAGCCTGGGACAGACAGGGAGTTATGGCTACACCTTC
-	-	TRBV11-2	TRBJ1-2	CASSSPMDTDYGYTF	TGTGCCAGCAGCTCTCCGATGGACACCGACTATGGCTACACCTTC
-	-	TRBV28	TRBJ1-5	CASSLFDQPQHF	TGTGCCAGCAGTTTATTTGATCAGCCCCAGCATTTT
TRBD1	-	TRBV7-2	TRBJ1-3	CASSSQGSLSGNTIYF	TGTGCCAGCAGCTCACAGGGGTCCCTTTCTGGAAACACCATATATTTT
-	once	TRBV12-3/TRBV12-4	TRBJ1-5	CASSLVDQPQHF	TGTGCCAGCAGTTTAGTAGATCAGCCCCAGCATTTT
TRBD2	-	TRBV27	TRBJ2-1	CASSPGTSGYNEQFF	TGTGCCAGCAGTCCCGGGACTAGCGGGTACAATGAGCAGTTCTTC
TRBD1	-	TRBV30	TRBJ1-2	CAWSVGQGHYGYTF	TGTGCCTGGAGTGTGGGACAGGGCCACTATGGCTACACCTTC
TRBD2	-	TRBV6-1	TRBJ2-1	CASSETSTHNEQFF	TGTGCCAGCAGTGAGACTAGCACACACAATGAGCAGTTCTTC
-	-	TRBV2	TRBJ1-5	CASSSQAGGIGPQHF	TGTGCCAGCAGTTCCCAGGCCGGGGGAATAGGGCCCCAGCATTTT
-	-	TRBV18	TRBJ2-6	CASSPRLGTGANVLTF	TGTGCCAGCTCACCCAGGTTAGGGACCGGGGCCAACGTCCTGACTTTC